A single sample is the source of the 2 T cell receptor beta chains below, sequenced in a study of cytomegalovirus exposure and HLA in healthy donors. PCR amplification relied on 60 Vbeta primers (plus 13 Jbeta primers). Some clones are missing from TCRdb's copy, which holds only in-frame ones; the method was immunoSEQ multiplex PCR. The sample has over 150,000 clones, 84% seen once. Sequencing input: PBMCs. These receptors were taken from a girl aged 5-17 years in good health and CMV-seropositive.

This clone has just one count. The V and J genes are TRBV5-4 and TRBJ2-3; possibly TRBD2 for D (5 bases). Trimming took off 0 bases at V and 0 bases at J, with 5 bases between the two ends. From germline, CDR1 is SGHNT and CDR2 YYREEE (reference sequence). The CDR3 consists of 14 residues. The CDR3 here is CASSLGGSTDTQYF. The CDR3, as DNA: TGTGCCAGCAGCTTGGGAGGGAGCACAGATACGCAGTATTTT.

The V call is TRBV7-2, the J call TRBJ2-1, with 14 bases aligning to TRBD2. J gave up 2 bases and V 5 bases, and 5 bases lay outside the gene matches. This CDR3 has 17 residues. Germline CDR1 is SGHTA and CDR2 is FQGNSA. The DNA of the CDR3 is TGTGCCAGCAGCCTCCGACTAGCGGGGGGGCCCTACAATGAGCAGTTCTTC. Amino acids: CASSLRLAGGPYNEQFF.